The 22 T cell receptor beta chains presented below share a single source sample, sequenced in a study of shared clonotypes between healthy human individuals. Assay: immunoSEQ multiplex PCR; the TCRdb copy retains only in-frame clones and omits some. The sample includes some 1.5 million clones, 95% to 99% of them seen just once. The sample taken for sequencing was naive CD4+ T cells sorted from blood. As to subset: CD45RA+ positively selected. Receptor source: a man aged 25-45 years in good health.

The chain employs TRBV11-2 and TRBJ2-1; D might be TRBD1 or TRBD2, each matching 5 bases. The CDR3 has 11 residues. Per the germline V gene, CDR1 is SGHAT and CDR2 is FQNNGV. Deletions cut 5 bases from V and 13 bases from J, with 12 bases between. CDR3 in DNA: TGTGCCAGCAGCCGAGGGGCAGATCAGTTCTTC. This gives the protein CASSRGADQFF.

The chain has TRBV6-6 and TRBJ2-1; the D gene could be TRBD1 or TRBD2 (5 bases each). Between the trimmed V and J ends, which lost 0 bases and 8 bases, there was a span of 5 bases. Looked up from germline, CDR1 is MNHNY and CDR2 is SVGAGI (reference sequence). The CDR3 spans 12 residues. In nucleotides, the CDR3 is TGTGCCAGCAGTTACTCGGGGGATGAGCAGTTCTTC. Its protein product is CASSYSGDEQFF.

The chain uses TRBV6-6 and TRBJ2-5; D is unresolved. V lost 5 bases and J 2 bases, leaving 3 bases between the germline ends. The CDR3 covers 11 residues. Germline CDR1 is MNHNY and CDR2 is SVGAGI (reference sequence). CDR3 coding DNA: TGTGCCAGCAGTGTGCAAGAGACCCAGTACTTC. Translated: CASSVQETQYF.

This rearrangement joins TRBV28 to TRBJ1-2; 8 bases align to TRBD1. V gave up 2 bases and J gave up 8 bases; unmatched junction bases: 13. Germline lookup yields CDR1 MDHEN and CDR2 SYDVKM. The CDR3 totals 16 residues. The chain's CDR3 is CASSLRTGPLLWGYTF. The CDR3 nucleotides read TGTGCCAGCAGTTTAAGGACAGGGCCCCTACTGTGGGGCTACACCTTC.

This chain connects TRBV29-1 to TRBJ2-1; 12 positions agree with TRBD2. There are 15 residues in the CDR3. V shed 7 bases and J 5 bases; nucleotides not matched to a gene: 9. CDR1 is SQVTM, CDR2 ANQGSEA, per germline. The CDR3 nucleotides read TGCAGCGGGGGGCTAGCGGGAGGGCCCAACAATGAGCAGTTCTTC. The encoded protein is CSGGLAGGPNNEQFF.

The rearrangement links TRBV4-1 to TRBJ1-4, with unresolved D. The CDR3 has 15 amino acids. Trimming took off 1 base at V and 0 bases at J, with 6 bases between the two ends. Germline values: CDR1 MGHRA, CDR2 YSYEKL. The CDR3 protein is CASSQVRATNEKLFF. As DNA, the CDR3 is TGCGCCAGCAGCCAAGTGCGAGCAACTAATGAAAAACTGTTTTTT.

The rearrangement links TRBV4-1 to TRBJ2-5, with D possibly being TRBD1 or TRBD2 (6 bases each). Germline V CDR1 and CDR2: MGHRA, YSYEKL. Trimming left V 0 bases short and J 5 bases short, with 10 bases between. The CDR3 is 14 amino acids. The CDR3 DNA is TGCGCCAGCAGCCAAGATCTGGGGGGCGAGACCCAGTACTTC. It translates to CASSQDLGGETQYF.

V and J are TRBV7-6 and TRBJ2-3, with TRBD1 as a possible D gene (6 bases). The CDR3 has 15 residues. V lost 1 base, J lost 4 bases, and 12 bases lay in between. Germline CDR1 reads SGHVS; CDR2 reads FNYEAQ. The CDR3 DNA follows: TGTGCCAGCAGCTTAGTGGGGGCCACGGCAGATACGCAGTATTTT. This encodes CASSLVGATADTQYF.

The chain employs TRBV25-1 and TRBJ2-2; D not certain. V was clipped by 6 bases and J by 3 bases, with 8 bases between them. Germline V gene lookup returns CDR1 MGHDK and CDR2 SYGVNS. The CDR3 contains 13 residues. The CDR3 DNA follows: TGTGCCAGCAGGAGAATAGACACCGGGGAGCTGTTTTTT. Amino acids: CASRRIDTGELFF.

The rearrangement links TRBV19 to TRBJ1-5; D unresolved. Germline CDR1 is LNHDA and CDR2 is SQIVND (reference sequence). This CDR3 contains 13 residues. Trimming took off 6 bases at V and 1 base at J, with 7 bases between the two ends. The DNA for the CDR3 is TGTGCCAGTAGAGACACCAGCAATCAGCCCCAGCATTTT. Protein sequence: CASRDTSNQPQHF.

The chain links TRBV29-1 to TRBJ2-2; a weak D match, TRBD1 (6 bases). From germline, CDR1 is SQVTM and CDR2 ANQGSEA. Deletions cut 4 bases from V and 1 base from J, with 10 bases between. CDR3 length equals 14 residues. The CDR3 is CSVAGHLNTGELFF. In DNA, the CDR3 is TGCAGCGTTGCGGGACACCTGAACACCGGGGAGCTGTTTTTT.

V usage is TRBV7-9 and J usage is TRBJ2-5; unclear D gene. The CDR3 totals 14 residues. Germline assignment: CDR1 SEHNR and CDR2 FQNEAQ (reference sequence). The germline V and J ends were trimmed by 2 bases and 1 base, with 8 bases remaining between them. CDR3 nucleotide sequence: TGTGCCAGCAGCTTAAGGGCCCTCCAAGAGACCCAGTACTTC. Its translation is CASSLRALQETQYF. Using reference TRBV7-9 and TRBJ2-5 for the parts outside the CDR3, the full variable domain is DTGVSQNPRHKITKRGQNVTFRCDPISEHNRLYWYRQTLGQGPEFLTYFQNEAQLEKSRLLSDRFSAERPKGSFSTLEIQRTEQGDSAMYLCASSLRALQETQYFGPGTRLLVL.

V and J are TRBV7-3 and TRBJ2-2; TRBD1 matches at 7 bases. Germline CDR1 reads SGHTA; CDR2 reads FQGTGA. After removal of 5 bases from V and 4 bases from J, the junction contained 7 bases not matched to a gene. This CDR3 region has 15 residues. This CDR3 is CASSERQGATGELFF. In DNA form, the CDR3 reads TGTGCCAGCAGCGAACGACAGGGAGCCACCGGGGAGCTGTTTTTT.

The V call is TRBV10-2, the J call TRBJ2-7; 8 bases are a match to TRBD1. From germline, CDR1 is WSHSY and CDR2 SAAADI. The CDR3 runs 15 residues. The J segment lost 1 base and the V segment lost 5 bases, leaving 7 bases of the junction unmatched. The CDR3 sequence: CASSLDRGNSYEQYF. The DNA for the CDR3 is TGCGCCAGCAGTTTAGACAGGGGTAATTCCTACGAGCAGTACTTC.

The chain has TRBV7-3 and TRBJ2-1, with TRBD2 matching 10 bases. The junction had 16 bases not matched to a gene; V was cut back by 2 bases and J by 0 bases. CDR1 and CDR2 (germline): SGHTA, FQGTGA. The CDR3 has 21 amino acids. The CDR3 DNA sequence: TGTGCCAGCAGCTTACCATCGCTCCCTAGCGGGAGTAGGAGCTCCTACAATGAGCAGTTCTTC. Translating gives CASSLPSLPSGSRSSYNEQFF.

This clone occurred once. The chain couples TRBV6-6 to TRBJ1-2; 8 nucleotides line up with TRBD1. V lost 2 bases, J lost 4 bases, and 9 bases stayed unmatched. The CDR3 contains 16 residues. Germline CDR1 MNHNY, CDR2 SVGAGI (reference sequence). CDR3 sequence (DNA): TGTGCCAGCAGTTACGGGCAGGGGGCTGTTGGCTATGGCTACACCTTC. This codes for CASSYGQGAVGYGYTF.

This clone was detected once. The CDR3 here is CASSPDRETEAFF. The CDR3 nucleotides are TGCGCCAGCAGCCCGGACAGGGAAACTGAAGCTTTCTTT. The chain links TRBV4-1 to TRBJ1-1, with 8 bases fitting TRBD1. Germline V CDR1 and CDR2: MGHRA, YSYEKL. The CDR3 has 13 amino acids. The J segment lost 5 bases and the V segment lost 4 bases, leaving 3 bases of the junction unmatched.

The gene calls are TRBV5-4 and TRBJ1-1; 7 nucleotides match TRBD1. V was clipped by 3 bases and J by 5 bases; unmatched bases: 13. CDR1 and CDR2 (germline): SGHNT, YYREEE (reference sequence). CDR3 size: 16 residues. For the CDR3, the DNA is TGTGCCAGCAGCTCATTAATGAAGACAGGGCGGACTGAAGCTTTCTTT. Residues: CASSSLMKTGRTEAFF.

The J gene is TRBJ2-1, the V gene TRBV11-2, with D perhaps TRBD1 (6 bases). Germline assignment: CDR1 SGHAT and CDR2 FQNNGV. The CDR3 consists of 16 residues. V was pared by 1 base and J by 0 bases, with 10 bases between. The chain's CDR3 is CASSLGGPPSYNEQFF. CDR3 nucleotide sequence: TGTGCCAGCAGCTTAGGGGGGCCCCCCTCCTACAATGAGCAGTTCTTC.

V is TRBV28 and J is TRBJ2-5; 8 nucleotides agree with TRBD2. Germline V gene data show CDR1 as MDHEN and CDR2 as SYDVKM. The length of the CDR3 is 15 residues. Germline trimming cut 2 bases from V and 1 base from J; bases unmatched to any gene: 3. CDR3 protein: CASSLRLAPQETQYF. CDR3 in DNA: TGTGCCAGCAGTTTAAGACTAGCGCCCCAAGAGACCCAGTACTTC.

The V and J genes are TRBV18 and TRBJ1-4; D unresolved. In germline, CDR1 is KGHSH, CDR2 LQKENI. Trimming removed 3 bases from V and 8 bases from J, with 10 bases in between. The CDR3 loop spans 13 amino acids. As DNA, the CDR3 is TGTGCCAGCTCACCGCCCTCCGTCGAAAAACTGTTTTTT. It is translated as CASSPPSVEKLFF.

The CDR3 nucleotides are TGTGCCAGCAGCTTCCTCCCCCGGTCGGTGGATGAAAAACTGTTTTTT. Its protein product is CASSFLPRSVDEKLFF. The chain combines TRBV7-8 with TRBJ1-4; D is unresolved. The V end lost 3 bases, the J end lost 6 bases, and 17 bases lay between the germline ends. The CDR3 is made up of 16 amino acids. Germline loops: CDR1 SGHVS, CDR2 FQNEAQ.